Described below is a single TCR beta chain sequence and its context. This sample includes further DNA sequences coding for the same CDR3. Data came from immunoSEQ multiplex PCR; TCRdb stores just in-frame clones and leaves some out. The sample includes roughly 250,000 clones, approximately 90% of them seen just once. These data originate in a study of blood T cell repertoires in COVID-19. Across the study: PBMCs, B-cell-depleted T cells, or T cells provided the cDNA or gDNA that made up the material.

This CDR3 is 14 amino acids long. V was pared by 6 bases and J by 1 base, with 3 bases of the junction left unmatched. Germline-derived CDR1 and CDR2 are LNHDA and SQIVND (reference sequence). The sequence derives from a woman between 40 and 55 years old who had recovered from COVID-19. The specimen sequenced was peripheral blood. The rearrangement links TRBV19 to TRBJ2-1; TRBD2 aligns across 7 bases. CDR3 residues: CASRGGSSYNEQFF. The CDR3 DNA follows: TGTGCCAGTAGAGGCGGGAGTTCCTACAATGAGCAGTTCTTC.